This T cell receptor (beta chain) was captured by sequencing in a study of CD8 T cells in ankylosing spondylitis. Findings and caveats of the study: Researchers report that disease-linked clones proved CD8+ and relatively rare in peripheral blood. Typical of ankylosing spondylitis blood, it appeared, was a TCR beta motif of eight highly homologous variants.

TCRdb passed the 5' RACE reads through MiXCR, listing each CDR3 protein once. Of hundreds of thousands of distinct CDR3 sequences listed, more than 15% are singletons. In its sample, this clonotype was seen a few times. The antigen remains unidentified. The receptor comes from a male donor with ankylosing spondylitis. The sample comprised blood, either unsorted or a sorted T cell fraction (not recorded which).

CDR3 protein: CASSLFMKGGYQETQYF. CDR3 DNA sequence: TGTGCCAGCAGTTTATTTATGAAAGGGGGGTACCAAGAGACCCAGTACTTC. The gene calls are TRBV12-3 or TRBV12-4 and TRBJ2-5; D may be TRBD1 or TRBD2 (6 bases each). The CDR3 is 17 amino acids. The V end lost 2 bases, the J end lost 0 bases, and 16 bases lay between the germline ends.